The entry below describes one T cell receptor beta chain. Its antigen remains unidentified. The CDR3 runs 14 residues. Trimming took off 4 bases at V and 0 bases at J, with 4 bases between the two ends. Germline V lookup: CDR1 MNHEY, CDR2 SMNVEV (reference sequence). Profiled with immunoSEQ multiplex PCR; TCRdb holds only in-frame clones, not every one. The sample carries about 40,000 clones, about 89% recorded once. These data are taken from a study of OX40 agonist ivuxolimab in advanced cancers. Study as a whole: The treatment was a fully human IgG2 OX40 agonist, ivuxolimab. Patients received intravenous ivuxolimab every 2 weeks at 0.01 to 10 mg/kg. Those treated in dose escalation had hepatocellular carcinoma, melanoma, renal cell cancer or head and neck cancer. Study conclusions and caveats: Compared with others, partial responders at 0.1-3.0 mg/kg displayed clonal expansion among the lowest.

This sequence originates from an adult with an advanced solid tumor such as melanoma, head and neck, liver or kidney cancer. Sequencing was performed on CD4+ or CD8+ T cells sorted from blood, taken in a trial of the OX40 agonist ivuxolimab. The chain is built from TRBV27 and TRBJ2-6; unclear D gene. This chain's CDR3 is CASSYHSGANVLTF. The CDR3 bases are TGTGCCAGCAGTTATCACTCTGGGGCCAACGTCCTGACTTTC.